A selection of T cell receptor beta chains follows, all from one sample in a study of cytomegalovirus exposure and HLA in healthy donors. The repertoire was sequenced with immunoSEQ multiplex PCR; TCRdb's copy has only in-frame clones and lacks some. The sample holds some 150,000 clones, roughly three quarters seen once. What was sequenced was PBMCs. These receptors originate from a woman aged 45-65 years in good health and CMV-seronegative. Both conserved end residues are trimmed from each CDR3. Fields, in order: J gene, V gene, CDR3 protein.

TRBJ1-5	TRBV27	ASSTTINSNQPQH
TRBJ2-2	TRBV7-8	ASSAVLAGGQSTGELF
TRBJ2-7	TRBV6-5	ASGQGGSYEQY
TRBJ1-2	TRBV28	ASSDRAYGYT
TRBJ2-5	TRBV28	ASSLGLADQETQY
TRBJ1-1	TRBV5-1	ASSLGRGGGYTEAF
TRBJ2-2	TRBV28	ASRTRQGAGELF
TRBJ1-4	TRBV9	ASSAARGGNEKLF
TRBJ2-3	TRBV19	ATGTAFLADTQY
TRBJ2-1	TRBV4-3	ASSQDRGSRAYNEQF
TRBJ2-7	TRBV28	ASLAPGYASEQY
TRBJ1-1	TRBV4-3	ASSQERPGAYVISEAF
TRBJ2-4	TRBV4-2	ASSQDVAGVSDIQY
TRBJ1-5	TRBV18	ASSSGTGGAGQPQH
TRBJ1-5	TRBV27	ASRTQGGNQPQH